Presented here are 21 T cell receptor beta chains from one specimen sequenced in a study of OX40 agonist ivuxolimab in advanced cancers. The data were produced by immunoSEQ multiplex PCR, yet TCRdb's version contains in-frame clones alone and is incomplete. The table lists roughly 38,000 clones, more than 80% of them singletons. Sequenced here: CD4+ or CD8+ T cells sorted from blood, sampled in a trial of the OX40 agonist ivuxolimab. These TCRs come from an adult with an advanced solid tumor such as melanoma, head and neck, liver or kidney cancer.

V is TRBV7-2 and J is TRBJ1-1; 7 bases fit TRBD1. The CDR3 length is 15 residues. Germline V gene sequence: CDR1 SGHTA, CDR2 FQGNSA. Trimming removed 5 bases from V and 3 bases from J; junction bases left unmatched: 9. CDR3 sequence: CASSSRTGWDTEAFF. CDR3 nucleotide sequence: TGTGCCAGCAGCAGCAGGACAGGTTGGGACACTGAAGCTTTCTTT. Based on the CDR3 plus reference TRBV7-2 and TRBJ1-1, the full variable domain is GAGVSQSPSNKVTEKGKDVELRCDPISGHTALYWYRQSLGQGLEFLIYFQGNSAPDKSGLPSDRFSAERTGGSVSTLTIQRTQQEDSAVYLCASSSRTGWDTEAFFGQGTRLTVV.

This clone was picked up one time. The CDR3 loop is CASSQEWKAGTQYF. CDR3 nucleotide sequence: TGCGCCAGCAGCCAAGAATGGAAGGCGGGGACCCAGTACTTC. This rearrangement joins TRBV4-3 to TRBJ2-5; TRBD2 might be the D (5 bases). CDR1 and CDR2 (germline): LGHNA, YSLEER. The V gene lost 0 bases and the J gene lost 7 bases, with 12 bases spanning the gap. The CDR3 totals 14 residues.

The rearrangement links TRBV9 to TRBJ1-2; 9 bases are a match to TRBD1. The trim removed 2 bases at V and 3 bases at J, leaving 8 bases unmatched. CDR3 length equals 16 residues. CDR1 and CDR2 (germline): SGDLS, YYNGEE. CDR3 sequence: CASSVGTGRLDYGYTF. The CDR3 DNA follows: TGTGCCAGCAGCGTGGGGACAGGGAGATTGGACTATGGCTACACCTTC.

The CDR3 is CASSLGGQGHQPQHF. CDR3 nucleotide sequence: TGTGCCAGCAGCTTAGGGGGACAGGGTCATCAGCCCCAGCATTTT. The chain joins TRBV7-2 to TRBJ1-5, with 9 bases lining up with TRBD1. V lost 1 base and J lost 5; bases outside the gene matches: 3. The CDR3 contains 15 residues. CDR1 SGHTA and CDR2 FQGNSA come from the germline V gene. The whole variable domain, filled in from reference TRBV7-2 and TRBJ1-5, reads GAGVSQSPSNKVTEKGKDVELRCDPISGHTALYWYRQSLGQGLEFLIYFQGNSAPDKSGLPSDRFSAERTGGSVSTLTIQRTQQEDSAVYLCASSLGGQGHQPQHFGDGTRLSIL.

The V and J genes are TRBV5-1 and TRBJ1-6, with TRBD1 as a possible D gene (5 bases). CDR1 and CDR2 from the germline V gene are SGHRS and YFSETQ. Trimming took off 4 bases at V and 9 bases at J, with 17 bases between the two ends. The CDR3 is made up of 15 amino acids. The chain's CDR3 is CASSRTDISTSPLHF. As DNA, the CDR3 is TGCGCCAGCAGCCGAACGGACATATCCACTTCACCCCTCCACTTT.

This chain uses TRBV7-8 with TRBJ1-1; D is possibly TRBD1 (6 bases). Trimming stripped 5 bases from V and 2 bases from J, with 9 bases between. The CDR3 is 13 amino acids. CDR1 SGHVS and CDR2 FQNEAQ come from the germline V gene. The CDR3 DNA sequence: TGTGCCAGCAGCGGGGGCTTTAACACTGAAGCTTTCTTT. Translation gives CASSGGFNTEAFF.

The chain uses TRBV5-6 and TRBJ1-6; D gene uncertain. CDR3 length: 16 residues. Germline lookup yields CDR1 SGHDT and CDR2 YYEEEE. V shed 1 base and J shed 7 bases, with 15 bases lying between them. The CDR3 is CASSLRWAGLNSPLHF. The CDR3 region has the DNA TGTGCCAGCAGCTTGAGGTGGGCAGGACTAAATTCACCCCTCCACTTT.

This rearrangement joins TRBV6-5 to TRBJ1-6; D call uncertain. V lost 5 bases, J lost 4 bases, and 9 bases lay in between. The germline gives CDR1 MNHEY, CDR2 SVGAGI. The CDR3 runs 14 residues. The CDR3 is CASSQIRYNSPLHF. CDR3 DNA: TGTGCCAGCAGTCAGATCAGATATAATTCACCCCTCCACTTT.

This sequence joins TRBV11-3 and TRBJ1-3; 9 nucleotides match TRBD1. CDR1 and CDR2 from the germline V gene are SGHNT and YENEEA. The CDR3 contains 14 residues. J lost 4 bases, V lost 5 bases, and 3 bases had no gene match. The CDR3 DNA reads TGTGCCAGCAGCCTCGGACAGGGGGGAAACACCATATATTTT. It encodes CASSLGQGGNTIYF. Variable domain in full (rest from reference TRBV11-3 and TRBJ1-3): EAGVVQSPRYKIIEKKQPVAFWCNPISGHNTLYWYLQNLGQGPELLIRYENEEAVDDSQLPKDRFSAERLKGVDSTLKIQPAELGDSAVYLCASSLGQGGNTIYFGEGSWLTVV.

The gene calls are TRBV6-5 and TRBJ1-1; the D gene is possibly TRBD1 (5 bases). CDR3 length: 13 residues. CDR1 and CDR2 (germline): MNHEY, SVGAGI. V lost 2 bases and J 7 bases, leaving 11 bases between the germline ends. The CDR3 bases are TGTGCCAGCAGTTACGCGGGGACGGGTGAAGCTTTCTTT. Encoded protein: CASSYAGTGEAFF.

This clone appeared a single time. The chain joins TRBV19 to TRBJ1-4; D is ambiguous. Trimming took off 3 bases at V and 7 bases at J, with 12 bases between the two ends. Germline V lookup: CDR1 LNHDA, CDR2 SQIVND (reference sequence). The CDR3 length is 14 residues. CDR3 coding DNA: TGTGCCAGTAGTATCACAGCCCAAAGTGAAAAACTGTTTTTT. This sequence encodes CASSITAQSEKLFF.

V is TRBV7-2 and J is TRBJ2-1, with 7 bases fitting TRBD2. V gave up 3 bases and J gave up 10 bases; unmatched junction bases: 12. From germline, CDR1 is SGHTA and CDR2 FQGNSA. The CDR3 consists of 15 residues. CDR3 coding DNA: TGTGCCAGCAGCTTCAGCGGGGCCAAGAATGGCGAGCAGTTCTTC. Its protein product is CASSFSGAKNGEQFF.

The chain is built from TRBV18 and TRBJ2-5; tentative D call: TRBD1 (6 bases). The DNA matches TRBJ2-7 better at its end, which makes the J call doubtful. This CDR3 spans 12 amino acids. CDR1 is KGHSH, CDR2 LQKENI, per germline. This chain's CDR3 is CASSPNRDEQYF. The CDR3 nucleotides are TGTGCCAGCTCTCCAAACAGGGACGAGCAGTACTTC.

As DNA, the CDR3 is TGTGCCAGCAGCTTATCGGGGCGCAATGAAAAACTGTTTTTT. This codes for CASSLSGRNEKLFF. The V and J genes are TRBV7-9 and TRBJ1-4; D perhaps matches TRBD1 (5 bases). This CDR3 is 14 amino acids long. Trimming removed 2 bases from V and 5 bases from J, with 9 bases in between. Germline values: CDR1 SEHNR, CDR2 FQNEAQ (reference sequence).

The V call is TRBV2, the J call TRBJ1-6; D is unclear. V dropped 6 bases and J dropped 9 bases, with 18 bases sitting between them. CDR1 is SNHLY and CDR2 is FYNNEI in the germline V gene. The CDR3 runs 15 residues. Here the CDR3 reads CASSLNRNSGSPLHF. For the CDR3, the DNA is TGTGCCAGCAGCCTGAATCGGAACTCAGGTTCACCCCTCCACTTT.

This clone was picked up one time. The CDR3 nucleotides are TGTGCCAGCAGCTTGGGGGGGAGGAGCACTGAAGCTTTCTTT. It is translated as CASSLGGRSTEAFF. This sequence joins TRBV5-6 and TRBJ1-1; D might be TRBD1 (5 bases). CDR1 SGHDT and CDR2 YYEEEE come from the germline V gene. V lost 0 bases and J lost 4, with 10 bases in between. This CDR3 region has 14 residues. The complete variable domain, with remaining parts taken from reference TRBV5-6 and TRBJ1-1, reads DAGVTQSPTHLIKTRGQQVTLRCSPKSGHDTVSWYQQALGQGPQFIFQYYEEEERQRGNFPDRFSGHQFPNYSSELNVNALLLGDSALYLCASSLGGRSTEAFFGQGTRLTVV.

The rearrangement joins TRBV6-6 to TRBJ2-5, with D hard to call. Trimming shortened V by 5 bases and J by 4 bases, and 8 bases separated the two germline ends. The CDR3 loop spans 12 amino acids. Germline CDR1 reads MNHNY; CDR2 reads SVGAGI (reference sequence). The CDR3 sequence: CASSAPGETQYF. The CDR3 nucleotides read TGTGCCAGCAGTGCCCCGGGAGAGACCCAGTACTTC.

The chain recombines TRBV2 with TRBJ2-3; TRBD1 or TRBD2 may be the D gene (5 bases each). This CDR3 region has 12 residues. CDR1 SNHLY and CDR2 FYNNEI come from the germline V gene. V shed 8 bases and J shed 0 bases, with 6 bases lying between them. The CDR3 sequence is CASGDSTDTQYF. CDR3 bases: TGTGCCAGCGGGGACAGCACAGATACGCAGTATTTT.

The CDR3 bases are TGTGCCAGCAGCCCTCGGGCGGGGCATGGCTACACCTTC. It yields the protein CASSPRAGHGYTF. This chain connects TRBV7-2 to TRBJ1-2, with D perhaps matching TRBD1 (5 bases). From germline, CDR1 is SGHTA and CDR2 FQGNSA. V lost 5 bases and J 6 bases, leaving 13 bases between the germline ends. The CDR3 length is 13 residues.

CDR3 DNA sequence: TGCGCCAGCAGCTTGGGGACAGGGGGTGGCGAGCAGTACTTC. It is translated as CASSLGTGGGEQYF. This chain joins TRBV5-1 and TRBJ2-7; 10 nucleotides line up with TRBD1. Germline-derived CDR1 and CDR2 are SGHRS and YFSETQ. V dropped 0 bases and J dropped 6; count of bases not matched to a gene: 3. The CDR3 extends over 14 amino acids.

CDR3 bases: TGTGCCAGCAGCGCACTAGCGGGGGCTTACAATGAGCAGTTCTTC. As protein: CASSALAGAYNEQFF. The rearrangement links TRBV2 to TRBJ2-1; 11 bases are shared with TRBD2. The CDR3 runs to 15 residues. The J segment lost 4 bases and the V segment lost 6 bases, leaving 5 bases of the junction unmatched. The germline V gene encodes CDR1 SNHLY and CDR2 FYNNEI.